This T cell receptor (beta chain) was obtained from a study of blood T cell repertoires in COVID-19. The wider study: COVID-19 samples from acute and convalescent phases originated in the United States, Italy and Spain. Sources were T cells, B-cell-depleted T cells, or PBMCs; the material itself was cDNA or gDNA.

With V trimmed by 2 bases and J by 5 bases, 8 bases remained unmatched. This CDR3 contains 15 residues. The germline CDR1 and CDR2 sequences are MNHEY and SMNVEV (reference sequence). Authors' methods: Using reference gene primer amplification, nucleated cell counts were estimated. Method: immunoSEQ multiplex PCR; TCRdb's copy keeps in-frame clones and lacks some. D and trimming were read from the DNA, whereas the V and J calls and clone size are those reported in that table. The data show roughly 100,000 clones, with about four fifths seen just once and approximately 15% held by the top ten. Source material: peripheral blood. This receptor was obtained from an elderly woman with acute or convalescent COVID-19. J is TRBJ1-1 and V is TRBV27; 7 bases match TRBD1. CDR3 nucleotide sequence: TGTGCCAGCAGTTTAGTGACAGGGTCCCAGACTGAAGCTTTCTTT. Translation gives CASSLVTGSQTEAFF.